This TCR beta chain is drawn from a study of T-cell memory formation after mild COVID-19. Across the whole study: The TCR clusters were mostly specific to one donor.

The 5'RACE method, run with constant-segment primers, produced TCR alpha and TCR beta cDNA libraries (carrying sample barcodes and UMIs). TCRdb reprocessed the 5' RACE reads with MiXCR, giving one entry per CDR3 protein. This sample has 530,000 or so distinct CDR3 sequences, with roughly 17% found just once. General observations from the study: Clones that contracted from day 15 to 85 had balanced CD4/CD8; later expanders were CD4+ biased.

This clonotype was found a few times. Its matching antigen is unknown. This CDR3 contains 17 residues. The germline V and J ends were trimmed by 1 base and 2 bases, with 13 bases remaining between them. CDR1 and CDR2 (germline): KGHDR, SFDVKD. This clonotype originated in an adult woman who had mild COVID-19 (a few samples of this study predate the infection). Cell type and time point are not known. The chain uses TRBV24-1 and TRBJ2-2; possible D gene TRBD2, 5 bases. What was sequenced was PBMCs or a T cell subset sorted from them (not recorded which). CDR3 sequence reads: CATSDFPGYLNTGELFF. The CDR3 region has the DNA TGTGCCACCAGTGATTTTCCGGGATACTTAAACACCGGGGAGCTGTTTTTT.